This T cell receptor (beta chain) emerged from a study of T-cell reconstitution after alpha-beta-depleted transplantation in children. Study findings and constraints: Reports say that about two months after transplant, the alpha-beta T cells came out of several hundred graft clones that had expanded. Newly generated T cells supplied most T-cell counts and diversity one year post-transplant. Some patients' high day-60 TCRbeta diversity was attributed to recipient cells surviving conditioning.

TCRbeta library preparation incorporated unique molecular identifiers. Using its own MiXCR run on the PCR reads, TCRdb lists one record per CDR3 protein. The sample includes 250,000 to 300,000 distinct CDR3 sequences, around a tenth seen only once; the top ten take less than 9%. This clonotype was seen many times. Its antigen is unknown. The starting material was PBMCs, obtained before TCRalphabeta/CD19-depleted stem cell transplant. The sequence was obtained from a boy younger than two with acute myeloid leukemia, due to receive a stem cell transplant.

The chain's CDR3 is CSARTSGSDEQFF. CDR3 in DNA: TGCAGTGCAAGGACTAGCGGGAGCGATGAGCAGTTCTTC. The chain links TRBV20-1 to TRBJ2-1, with 13 nucleotides matching TRBD2. Germline values: CDR1 DFQATT, CDR2 SNEGSKA (reference sequence). Trimming took 6 bases from V and 8 from J; bases not matched to a gene: 4. The CDR3 contains 13 residues.